Sequencing of this T cell receptor (beta chain) was carried out in a study of T cell repertoires in cytomegalovirus infection. The wider study: HLA-B-restricted CMV epitopes that are well studied were used alongside recently identified HLA-C-restricted ones. A matching HLA type, together with CMV infection, was signaled by public TCR beta signatures. Whole-study findings and limits: HLA-C-restricted CMV-specific TCR beta clonotypes were dominant in the ex vivo response.

The V end was cut by 5 bases, the J end by 8 bases, with 12 bases between. CDR3 length equals 12 residues. Germline CDR1 is SEHNR and CDR2 is FQNEAQ (reference sequence). The sample holds many counts of this clonotype. What it recognizes is unknown. A single record per CDR3 protein comes from TCRdb applying MiXCR to the reads. The sample yields under 450,000 distinct CDR3 sequences, roughly 36% seen once. Sequenced here: cultured PBMCs, sampled from culture after CMV antigen stimulation. The chain carries TRBV7-9 and TRBJ1-2, with TRBD1 as a possible D gene (5 bases). The sequence came from a human donor in good health (CMV status not recorded). Some clones in this sample may be carry-over from other donors' samples. The CDR3 protein is CASSTGEWGYTF. As DNA, the CDR3 is TGTGCCAGCAGCACAGGAGAATGGGGCTACACCTTC.